What follows are 32 T cell receptor beta chains derived from one specimen sequenced in a study of human T cells and chemical hapten exposure. Using its own MiXCR run on the RACE reads, TCRdb lists one record per CDR3 protein. The table lists tens of thousands of distinct CDR3 sequences, roughly 5.4% of them singletons. Time point: healthy volunteer bleed at 6 weeks. Extraction yielded total RNA from whole blood (unfractionated). The sequenced sample consisted of whole blood. These receptors all come from a human donor in good health. Some clones in this sample may be carry-over from other donors' samples.

Ten or more counts support this clonotype. The J gene is TRBJ1-6, the V gene TRBV5-1, with 7 bases identical to TRBD1. V dropped 3 bases and J dropped 5; count of bases not matched to a gene: 8. The CDR3 has 16 residues. The germline gives CDR1 SGHRS, CDR2 YFSETQ. The CDR3 nucleotides read TGCGCCAGCAGCTCGACAGGGATTCCGCATAATTCACCCCTCCACTTT. It codes for CASSSTGIPHNSPLHF.

This clonotype has only a few counts. The chain uses TRBV6-5 and TRBJ2-4; D is uncertain. Trimming removed 1 base from V and 4 bases from J, with 14 bases in between. CDR1 is MNHEY, CDR2 SVGAGI, per germline. The CDR3 is 16 residues long. CDR3 in amino acids: CASSYFIPGPKNIQYF. The DNA of the CDR3 is TGTGCCAGCAGTTACTTCATACCGGGCCCTAAAAACATTCAGTACTTC.

Comments on this clonotype: This may arise from a read error, as a much more abundant clone is one base away. The chain is built from TRBV18 and TRBJ2-2; no firm D call. There are 14 residues in the CDR3. CDR1 KGHSH and CDR2 LQKENI come from the germline V gene. The CDR3 DNA sequence: TGTGCCAACTCACCGGACCTTTCCACCGGGGAGCTGTTTTTT. Translating gives CANSPDLSTGELFF.

This clonotype was picked up many times. The rearrangement joins TRBV9 to TRBJ1-2; unclear D gene. The germline gives CDR1 SGDLS, CDR2 YYNGEE. V gave up 0 bases and J gave up 5 bases, with 5 bases separating them. The CDR3 has 12 amino acids. This chain's CDR3 is CASSVDGYGYTF. The CDR3 nucleotides read TGTGCCAGCAGCGTAGATGGATATGGCTACACCTTC.

This clonotype appeared many times. The chain combines TRBV29-1 with TRBJ1-1, with D hard to call. Trimming took off 3 bases at V and 2 bases at J, with 13 bases between the two ends. The V gene's germline CDR1 is SQVTM and CDR2 ANQGSEA. The CDR3 covers 14 residues. CDR3 in amino acids: CSVEAGFVNTEAFF. The CDR3 DNA reads as TGCAGCGTTGAGGCAGGCTTTGTTAACACTGAAGCTTTCTTT. Variable domain in full (rest from reference TRBV29-1 and TRBJ1-1): SAVISQKPSRDICQRGTSLTIQCQVDSQVTMMFWYRQQPGQSLTLIATANQGSEATYESGFVIDKFPISRPNLTFSTLTVSNMSPEDSSIYLCSVEAGFVNTEAFFGQGTRLTVV.

J is TRBJ2-1 and V is TRBV6-5, with 10 positions matching TRBD2. In germline, CDR1 is MNHEY, CDR2 SVGAGI. The CDR3 has 18 amino acids. The trim removed 1 base at V and 8 bases at J, leaving 14 bases unmatched. This CDR3 reads CASSYFRAGGPTVHEQFF. The CDR3 region has the DNA TGTGCCAGCAGTTACTTTAGAGCGGGAGGGCCCACCGTACATGAGCAGTTCTTC.

This clonotype occurred many times. This chain links TRBV6-5 with TRBJ2-1; weak D call: TRBD2 (5 bases). CDR1 and CDR2 (germline): MNHEY, SVGAGI. Trimming shortened V by 8 bases and J by 3 bases, and 11 bases separated the two germline ends. CDR3 length: 13 amino acids. This chain's CDR3 is CASGEQYYNEQFF. CDR3 coding DNA: TGTGCCAGCGGGGAGCAGTACTACAATGAGCAGTTCTTC.

This clonotype qualifies as medium-sized (0.01 to 0.1%). The V and J genes are TRBV12-3 or TRBV12-4 and TRBJ1-1, with a weak D call TRBD1 (6 bases). Trimming removed 0 bases from V and 3 bases from J, with 11 bases in between. The length of the CDR3 is 15 residues. The DNA for the CDR3 is TGTGCCAGCAGTTTAGCGCTAGGGGGTTACACTGAAGCTTTCTTT. Translating gives CASSLALGGYTEAFF.

Many counts were recorded for this clonotype. The chain carries TRBV20-1 and TRBJ2-5; 7 positions match TRBD2. With 4 bases clipped from V and 1 base from J, the junction kept 3 bases outside the gene matches. Germline loops: CDR1 DFQATT, CDR2 SNEGSKA (reference sequence). The CDR3 length is 13 residues. The CDR3, as DNA: TGCAGTGCTAACGGGAGGACCCAAGAGACCCAGTACTTC. This encodes CSANGRTQETQYF.

The rearrangement joins TRBV6-2 or TRBV6-3 to TRBJ2-3, with D possibly called TRBD1 or TRBD2 (5 bases each). V lost 6 bases to trimming and J lost 3 bases, with 7 bases between them. Germline V gene data show CDR1 as MNHEY and CDR2 as SVGEGT. This CDR3 has 12 residues. The CDR3 is CASRGPTDTQYF. CDR3 DNA sequence: TGTGCCAGCAGGGGACCTACAGATACGCAGTATTTT.

In its sample, this clonotype was seen a few times. The chain employs TRBV6-1 and TRBJ1-5, with D tentatively TRBD1 (5 bases). CDR3 size: 14 residues. Deletions cut 8 bases from V and 5 bases from J, with 16 bases between. CDR1 MNHNS and CDR2 SASEGT come from the germline V gene. DNA of the CDR3: TGTGCCAGCGACTGGGACCGACGTTATCAGCCCCAGCATTTT. Its protein is CASDWDRRYQPQHF.

The chain carries TRBV28 and TRBJ1-5, with D possibly matching TRBD1 (5 bases). Between the trimmed V and J ends, which lost 8 bases and 8 bases, there was a span of 19 bases. Looked up from germline, CDR1 is MDHEN and CDR2 is SYDVKM. The CDR3 is made up of 14 amino acids. CDR3 coding DNA: TGTGCCAGCGGCCGTCTGGGAGGGGTCAAGCCCCAGCATTTT. This sequence encodes CASGRLGGVKPQHF.

The sample holds many counts of this clonotype. The chain is built from TRBV27 and TRBJ2-7, with 8 bases fitting TRBD2. The CDR3 covers 13 residues. V shed 10 bases and J 7 bases; nucleotides not matched to a gene: 12. The V gene's germline CDR1 is MNHEY and CDR2 SMNVEV (reference sequence). For the CDR3, the DNA is TGTGCCACCTGGGGCGGGGGGACTGGGGAGCAGTACTTC. Translated: CATWGGGTGEQYF.

This chain links TRBV14 with TRBJ1-5; no reliable D call. Deletions cut 2 bases from V and 5 bases from J, with 16 bases between. The CDR3 runs 16 residues. CDR1 is SGHDN, CDR2 FVKESK, per germline. CDR3 DNA: TGTGCCAGCAGCCAACCTGAGGGAAATTTGGATCAGCCCCAGCATTTT. Its protein is CASSQPEGNLDQPQHF.

This clonotype was counted ten times or more. The CDR3 loop is CAWSVRRSAGSSGELFF. The CDR3 DNA sequence: TGTGCCTGGAGTGTAAGGAGGTCGGCAGGGTCCTCCGGGGAGCTGTTTTTT. The chain has TRBV30 and TRBJ2-2; either TRBD1 or TRBD2 may fit D (5 bases each). Looked up from germline, CDR1 is GTSNPN and CDR2 is SVGIG (reference sequence). The CDR3 spans 17 residues. V was clipped by 0 bases and J by 6 bases, with 20 bases between them.

The CDR3 loop is CSARDPTGSQNTEAFF. CDR3 bases: TGCAGTGCTAGAGATCCGACAGGATCCCAGAACACTGAAGCTTTCTTT. This chain joins TRBV20-1 and TRBJ1-1, with a weak D call TRBD1 (6 bases). The CDR3 contains 16 residues. Trimming left V 0 bases short and J 1 base short, with 15 bases between. Germline V lookup: CDR1 DFQATT, CDR2 SNEGSKA (reference sequence).

This clonotype was found many times. The rearrangement links TRBV3-1 to TRBJ2-3; 12 bases are shared with TRBD2. The CDR3 length is 17 residues. Germline V CDR1 and CDR2: LGHDT, YNNKEL (reference sequence). The trim removed 3 bases at V and 4 bases at J, leaving 8 bases unmatched. The CDR3 loop reads CASSHYRLAGVSDTQYF. In nucleotides, the CDR3 is TGTGCCAGCAGCCACTATCGACTAGCGGGAGTGTCAGATACGCAGTATTTT.

This clonotype was recorded at least ten times. The chain combines TRBV18 with TRBJ2-3, with D hard to call. V was clipped by 3 bases and J by 2 bases, with 6 bases between them. In germline, CDR1 is KGHSH, CDR2 LQKENI. This CDR3 region has 13 residues. CDR3 residues: CASSPGLTDTQYF. The CDR3 DNA follows: TGTGCCAGCTCACCCGGCCTCACAGATACGCAGTATTTT.

Only a few counts were recorded for this clonotype. The V and J genes are TRBV5-5 and TRBJ1-5, with D unclear. Trimming cost V 5 bases and J 0 bases, with 12 bases left between them. This CDR3 has 15 amino acids. CDR1 and CDR2 (germline): SGHKS, YYEKEE (reference sequence). CDR3 nucleotides: TGTGCCAGCAGTCGGCGGACCGATAGCAATCAGCCCCAGCATTTT. Translation: CASSRRTDSNQPQHF.

This clonotype was seen a few times. The chain employs TRBV29-1 and TRBJ1-1, with 11 bases aligning to TRBD1. Germline trimming cut 8 bases from V and 2 bases from J; bases unmatched to any gene: 7. The CDR3 has 14 residues. The V gene's germline CDR1 is SQVTM and CDR2 ANQGSEA. CDR3 in amino acids: CSIRTGGGNTEAFF. The CDR3 region has the DNA TGCAGCATCCGGACAGGGGGCGGAAACACTGAAGCTTTCTTT.

Ten or more counts support this clonotype. This chain links TRBV29-1 with TRBJ1-2; D not certain. The CDR3 runs 11 residues. CDR1 SQVTM and CDR2 ANQGSEA come from the germline V gene. V was clipped by 4 bases and J by 8 bases, with 11 bases between them. The DNA of the CDR3 is TGCAGCGTTGCCGAGCAAGAGGGCTACACCTTC. Translated: CSVAEQEGYTF. The full variable domain, completed using reference TRBV29-1 and TRBJ1-2, is SAVISQKPSRDICQRGTSLTIQCQVDSQVTMMFWYRQQPGQSLTLIATANQGSEATYESGFVIDKFPISRPNLTFSTLTVSNMSPEDSSIYLCSVAEQEGYTFGSGTRLTVV.

V and J are TRBV7-9 and TRBJ1-3; no clear D. This CDR3 spans 18 amino acids. V was clipped by 8 bases and J by 0 bases, with 23 bases between them. The germline V gene has CDR1 SEHNR and CDR2 FQNEAQ (reference sequence). This CDR3 reads CASRKSGHPLGSGNTIYF. CDR3 sequence (DNA): TGTGCCAGCCGTAAAAGTGGGCACCCTTTAGGCTCTGGAAACACCATATATTTT.

This clonotype has a count of ten or more. V gene TRBV4-3 combines with J gene TRBJ1-3, with D perhaps matching TRBD1 (5 bases). The CDR3 runs to 15 residues. The V gene's germline CDR1 is LGHNA and CDR2 YSLEER. V was pared by 0 bases and J by 4 bases, with 10 bases between. For the CDR3, the DNA is TGCGCCAGCAGCCAAGAGGGGGGATCAGGAAACACCATATATTTT. It encodes CASSQEGGSGNTIYF.

The V and J genes are TRBV6-2 or TRBV6-3 and TRBJ1-1; D is ambiguous. Germline values: CDR1 MNHEY, CDR2 SVGEGT. Between the trimmed V and J ends, which lost 10 bases and 11 bases, there was a span of 20 bases. This CDR3 is built from 12 residues. In DNA, the CDR3 is TGTGCCATCCAGGATCCACCGGGAAAGGCTTTCTTT. Its translation: CAIQDPPGKAFF.

This clonotype was counted a few times. The rearrangement uses TRBV4-3 and TRBJ1-5, with D possibly being TRBD1 (5 bases). Trimming took off 0 bases at V and 5 bases at J, with 11 bases between the two ends. CDR3 length: 15 residues. Germline assignment: CDR1 LGHNA and CDR2 YSLEER. The DNA for the CDR3 is TGCGCCAGCAGCCAAGATAGGATGGGGGATCAGCCCCAGCATTTT. Translating gives CASSQDRMGDQPQHF.

There are many counts of this clonotype. The chain carries TRBV3-1 and TRBJ1-1; D is unresolved. The V gene lost 1 base and the J gene lost 8 bases, with 5 bases spanning the gap. Germline V gene data show CDR1 as LGHDT and CDR2 as YNNKEL (reference sequence). This CDR3 contains 11 residues. The CDR3, as DNA: TGTGCCAGCAGCCAAGTCCACGAAGCTTTCTTT. It codes for CASSQVHEAFF.

Ten or more counts support this clonotype. The chain uses TRBV2 and TRBJ2-5; 10 nucleotides match TRBD2. V gave up 1 base and J gave up 7 bases; unmatched junction bases: 3. CDR3 length: 14 amino acids. From germline, CDR1 is SNHLY and CDR2 FYNNEI. For the CDR3, the DNA is TGTGCCAGCAGTGAAGGAAGCGGGGGGGCGACCCAGTACTTC. Translation gives CASSEGSGGATQYF.

Ten or more counts support this clonotype. This chain joins TRBV5-5 and TRBJ2-5; D call uncertain. Trimming cost V 4 bases and J 1 base, with 11 bases left between them. The CDR3 has 14 amino acids. The germline V gene encodes CDR1 SGHKS and CDR2 YYEKEE (reference sequence). Here the CDR3 reads CASSPGRSQETQYF. DNA for the CDR3: TGTGCCAGCAGCCCAGGACGGTCCCAAGAGACCCAGTACTTC.

At least ten counts were recorded for this clonotype. The chain joins TRBV7-2 to TRBJ2-3, with 7 bases aligning to TRBD2. The J segment lost 5 bases and the V segment lost 3 bases, leaving 8 bases of the junction unmatched. CDR1 and CDR2 (germline): SGHTA, FQGNSA. This CDR3 region has 15 residues. The CDR3 region is CASSFSSGKGDTQYF. The CDR3 nucleotides read TGTGCCAGCAGCTTTTCGAGCGGGAAGGGAGATACGCAGTATTTT.

This clonotype was seen ten or more times. This sequence joins TRBV9 and TRBJ1-6; no clear D. Trimming left V 0 bases short and J 0 bases short, with 10 bases between. The CDR3 extends over 17 amino acids. CDR1 is SGDLS and CDR2 is YYNGEE in the germline V gene. CDR3 sequence reads: CASSVGGQTSYNSPLHF. The CDR3 DNA reads TGTGCCAGCAGCGTAGGAGGTCAGACCTCCTATAATTCACCCCTCCACTTT.

This clonotype was observed at least ten times. V gene TRBV28 combines with J gene TRBJ2-5; no firm D call. Germline V lookup: CDR1 MDHEN, CDR2 SYDVKM. The CDR3 has 12 amino acids. V dropped 6 bases and J dropped 1 base, with 6 bases sitting between them. The CDR3 region is CASRRSQETQYF. In nucleotides, the CDR3 is TGTGCCAGCAGGCGGAGCCAAGAGACCCAGTACTTC.

This clonotype was found many times. The chain joins TRBV20-1 to TRBJ1-6; possible D gene TRBD1, 5 bases. This CDR3 has 14 residues. Trimming pared 1 base from V and 5 bases from J, leaving 9 bases between. CDR1 is DFQATT, CDR2 SNEGSKA, per germline (reference sequence). CDR3 bases: TGCAGTGCTAGAGGGGGCCCCGATAATTCACCCCTCCACTTT. It codes for CSARGGPDNSPLHF.